The clone carrying this TCR beta chain was seen more than once but under ten times. Its antigen is unknown. The germline V gene encodes CDR1 SNHLY and CDR2 FYNNEI. CDR3 size: 14 residues. V dropped 6 bases and J dropped 0 bases, with 11 bases sitting between them. This entry comes from a study of CD8+ T cells in alopecia areata. Reverse transcription of extracted RNA yielded cDNA, which provided the sequencing template. The table came from immunoSEQ multiplex PCR; TCRdb's copy has only in-frame clones and leaves some out. This repertoire shows under 150,000 clones, around two thirds found once; its top ten account for about 38%. Points from the study as a whole: Lesional tissue from the scalp (especially in alopecia totalis/universalis) showed higher clonality than normal scalp. Sequences from scalp samples also cover resident alphabeta T cells of normal skin. Clarity of TCR sharing across patients fell short of that in mice, possibly HLA-related.

PBMCs, the starting material, were the source of sorted CD4+ and CD8+ T cells. V usage is TRBV2 and J usage is TRBJ1-1, with D hard to call. This sequence was found in a human donor in good health. Sequencing input: CD8+ T cells sorted from blood. This CDR3 is CASRDRLMNTEAFF. The CDR3 region has the DNA TGTGCCAGCAGGGATCGTCTCATGAACACTGAAGCTTTCTTT.